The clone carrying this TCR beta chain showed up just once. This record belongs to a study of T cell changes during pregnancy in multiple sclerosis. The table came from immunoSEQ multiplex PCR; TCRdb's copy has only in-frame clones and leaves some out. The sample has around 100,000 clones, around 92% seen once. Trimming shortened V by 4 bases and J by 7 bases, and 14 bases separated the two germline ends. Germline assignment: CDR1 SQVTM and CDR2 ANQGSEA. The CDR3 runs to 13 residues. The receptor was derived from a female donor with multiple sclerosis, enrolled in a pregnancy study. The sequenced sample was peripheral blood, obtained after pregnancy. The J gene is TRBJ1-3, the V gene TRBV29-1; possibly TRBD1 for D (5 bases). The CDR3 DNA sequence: TGCAGCGTTGTTCCAGGGAACGGGAACACCATATATTTT. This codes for CSVVPGNGNTIYF.